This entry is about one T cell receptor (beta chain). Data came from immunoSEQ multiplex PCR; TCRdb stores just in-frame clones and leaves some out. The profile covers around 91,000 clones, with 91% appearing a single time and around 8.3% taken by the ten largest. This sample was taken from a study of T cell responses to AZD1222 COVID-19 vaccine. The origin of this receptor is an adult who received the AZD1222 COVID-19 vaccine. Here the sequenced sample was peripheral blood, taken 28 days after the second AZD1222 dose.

CDR3 protein: CASSEHGNTEAFF. The CDR3 DNA sequence: TGTGCCAGCAGTGAGCATGGAAACACTGAAGCTTTCTTT. This sequence joins TRBV6-1 and TRBJ1-1; D is unresolved. Germline lookup yields CDR1 MNHNS and CDR2 SASEGT. The germline V and J ends were trimmed by 3 bases and 2 bases, with 7 bases remaining between them. CDR3 length equals 13 residues.